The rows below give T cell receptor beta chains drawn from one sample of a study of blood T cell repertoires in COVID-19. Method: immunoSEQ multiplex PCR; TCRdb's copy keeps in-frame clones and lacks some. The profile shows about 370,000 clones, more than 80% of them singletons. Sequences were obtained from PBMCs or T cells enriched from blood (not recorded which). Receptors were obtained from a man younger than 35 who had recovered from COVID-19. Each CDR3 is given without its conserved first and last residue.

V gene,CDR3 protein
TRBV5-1,ASSLDGPAGIGNTIY
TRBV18,ASSPPGGGSYNEQF
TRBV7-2,ASSKVQGYEAF
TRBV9,ASSPGLASYEQY
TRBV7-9,ASSLSGVEKF
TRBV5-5,ASSLEGQGLGYT
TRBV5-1,ASSSTGQGGTGELF
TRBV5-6,ASTYDTNTEAF
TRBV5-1,ASSWGGSYNEQF
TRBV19,ASSKGQTYEQY
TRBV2,ASSDGARDEQY
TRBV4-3,ASSQDPGQGADAQY
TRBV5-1,ASTAGNTEAF
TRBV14,ASSQVAGNYNEQF
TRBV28,ASGMSGSLDTQY
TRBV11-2,ASSSVPTSGGRSDTQY
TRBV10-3,AISEPGLAGEQF
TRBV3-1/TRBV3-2,ASSLSETGGYGYT
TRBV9,ASSVGQAMNTEAF
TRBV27,ASSTDSTDTQY
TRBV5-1,ASNLRGSGGTDTQY
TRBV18,ASSPILDNEQF
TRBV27,ASSSLKTGTGVARCT
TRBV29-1,SVRRDRGIYTQY
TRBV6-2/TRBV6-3,ASSPVHRGEAF
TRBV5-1,ASSWGTGSTYNSPLH
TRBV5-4,ASRGGRELYNEQF
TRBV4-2,ASSPSFQNNSPLH
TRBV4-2,ASSQVLAGQPKPNTGELF
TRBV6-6,ASSYNGYETQY
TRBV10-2,ATKGLAGDSSYNEQF
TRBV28,ASSLTGGGGYT
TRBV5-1,ASSLAGTSGGEQY
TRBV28,ASTPGGFVGFGYT
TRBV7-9,ASSLTGWGTDTQY
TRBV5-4,ASSLDRTELQDLYQETQY
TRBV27,ASSFSGSSYNEQF
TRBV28,ASSLLGQGYPEAF
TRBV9,ASSVVAGDTDTQY
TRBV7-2,ASSRGMGNQPQH
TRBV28,ASSPHFGTSGPPQH
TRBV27,ASRALGAGTEAF
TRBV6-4,ASSLESYTGELF
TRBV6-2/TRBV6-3,ASSYSAQGFEAF
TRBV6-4,ASSDTGQQGPTNYEQY
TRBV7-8,ASSLEQSHEQY
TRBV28,ASSSTGGNYNEQF
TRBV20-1,SATSSYEQY
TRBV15,ATSRNRDRGPGELF
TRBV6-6,ASSQGMGYGYT
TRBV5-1,ASSPSGVGTQY
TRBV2,ASSEESGILLGYEQY
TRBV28,ASSPGGEGNLAGANVLT
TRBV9,ASTGGGRGTDTQY
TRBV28,ASSKIMRDQPQH
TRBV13,ASSSGQGTREAF
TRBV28,ASIGNRERGNEQF
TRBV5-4,ASSVVGTGNTGELF
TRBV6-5,ASSNREPQH